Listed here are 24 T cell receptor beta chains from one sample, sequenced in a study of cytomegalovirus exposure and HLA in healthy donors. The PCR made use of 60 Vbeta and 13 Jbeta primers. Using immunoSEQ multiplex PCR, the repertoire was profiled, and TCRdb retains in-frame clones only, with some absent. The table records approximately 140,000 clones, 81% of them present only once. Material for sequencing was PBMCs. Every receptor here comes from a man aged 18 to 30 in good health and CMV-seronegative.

CDR3 residues: CASSRTGIGGYTF. The CDR3, as DNA: TGTGCCAGCAGTAGGACAGGGATTGGCGGCTACACCTTC. This chain links TRBV27 with TRBJ1-2, with 8 bases identical to TRBD1. Germline V gene lookup returns CDR1 MNHEY and CDR2 SMNVEV (reference sequence). Trimming removed 5 bases from V and 8 bases from J; junction bases left unmatched: 7. The CDR3 has 13 amino acids.

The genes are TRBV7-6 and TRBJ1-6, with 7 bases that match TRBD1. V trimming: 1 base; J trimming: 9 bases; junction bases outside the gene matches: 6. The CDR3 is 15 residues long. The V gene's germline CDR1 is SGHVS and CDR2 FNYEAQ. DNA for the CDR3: TGTGCCAGCAGCTTAGACCGACAGGGCGGTTCACCCCTCCACTTT. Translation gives CASSLDRQGGSPLHF.

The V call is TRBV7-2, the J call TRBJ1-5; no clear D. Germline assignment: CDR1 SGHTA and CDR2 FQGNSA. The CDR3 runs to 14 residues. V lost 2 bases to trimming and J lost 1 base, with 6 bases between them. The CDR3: CASSLSRSNQPQHF. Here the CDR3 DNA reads TGTGCCAGCAGCTTATCGCGGAGCAATCAGCCCCAGCATTTT.

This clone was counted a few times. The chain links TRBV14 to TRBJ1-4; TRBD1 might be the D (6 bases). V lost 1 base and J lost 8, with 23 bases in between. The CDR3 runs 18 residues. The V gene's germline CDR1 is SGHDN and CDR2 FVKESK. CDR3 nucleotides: TGTGCCAGCAGCCAAGCATCCAGGGGTGTTCTCTTCGGGGAAAAACTGTTTTTT. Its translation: CASSQASRGVLFGEKLFF.

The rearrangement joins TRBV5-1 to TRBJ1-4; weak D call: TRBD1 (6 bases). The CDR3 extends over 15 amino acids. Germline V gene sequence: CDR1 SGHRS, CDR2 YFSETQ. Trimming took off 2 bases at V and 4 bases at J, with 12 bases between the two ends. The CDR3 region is CASSFDRSFNEKLFF. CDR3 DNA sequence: TGCGCCAGCAGCTTTGACAGGTCTTTTAATGAAAAACTGTTTTTT.

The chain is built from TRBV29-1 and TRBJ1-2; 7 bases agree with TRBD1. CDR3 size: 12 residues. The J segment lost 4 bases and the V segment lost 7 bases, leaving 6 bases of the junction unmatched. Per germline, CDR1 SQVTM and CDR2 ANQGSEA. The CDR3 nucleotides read TGCAGCGCACCTGACAGGGCCTATGGCTACACCTTC. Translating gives CSAPDRAYGYTF.

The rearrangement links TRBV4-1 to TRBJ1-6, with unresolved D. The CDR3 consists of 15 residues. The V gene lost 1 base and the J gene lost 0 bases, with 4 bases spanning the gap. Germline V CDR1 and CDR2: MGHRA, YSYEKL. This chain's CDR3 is CASSQGSSYNSPLHF. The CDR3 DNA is TGCGCCAGCAGCCAAGGCAGCTCCTATAATTCACCCCTCCACTTT.

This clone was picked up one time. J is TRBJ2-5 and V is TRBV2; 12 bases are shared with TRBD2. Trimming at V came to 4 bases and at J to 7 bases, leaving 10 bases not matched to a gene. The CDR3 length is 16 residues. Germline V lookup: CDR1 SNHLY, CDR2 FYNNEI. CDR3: CASSGLAGATGGTQYF. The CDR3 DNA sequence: TGTGCCAGCAGTGGACTAGCGGGGGCTACAGGGGGGACCCAGTACTTC.

CDR3 nucleotide sequence: TGTGCCAGCAGCAAACTTACAGGGGTAAACACTGAAGCTTTCTTT. Amino acid sequence: CASSKLTGVNTEAFF. The V call is TRBV5-4, the J call TRBJ1-1; TRBD1 aligns across 7 bases. Germline CDR1 SGHNT, CDR2 YYREEE (reference sequence). The trim removed 4 bases at V and 2 bases at J, leaving 8 bases unmatched. CDR3 length equals 15 residues.

Written as DNA, the CDR3 is TGTGCCAGCAGCTTTGAGGGACTCGAGGGCTACACCTTC. Its protein is CASSFEGLEGYTF. The rearrangement uses TRBV7-9 and TRBJ1-2; the D gene is possibly TRBD1 (5 bases). From germline, CDR1 is SEHNR and CDR2 FQNEAQ (reference sequence). Trimming cost V 3 bases and J 8 bases, with 13 bases left between them. The length of the CDR3 is 13 residues.

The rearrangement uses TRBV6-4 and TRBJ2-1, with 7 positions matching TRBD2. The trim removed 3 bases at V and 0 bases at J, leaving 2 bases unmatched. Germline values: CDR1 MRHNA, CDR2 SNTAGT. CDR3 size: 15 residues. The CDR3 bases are TGTGCCAGCAGTGAGTCGGGGGGCTCCTACAATGAGCAGTTCTTC. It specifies CASSESGGSYNEQFF.

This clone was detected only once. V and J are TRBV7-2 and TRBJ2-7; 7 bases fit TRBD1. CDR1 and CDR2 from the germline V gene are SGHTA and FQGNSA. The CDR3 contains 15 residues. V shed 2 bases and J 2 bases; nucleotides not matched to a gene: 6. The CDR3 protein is CASSLRRDRTYEQYF. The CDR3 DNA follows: TGTGCCAGCAGCTTAAGACGGGACAGAACCTACGAGCAGTACTTC.

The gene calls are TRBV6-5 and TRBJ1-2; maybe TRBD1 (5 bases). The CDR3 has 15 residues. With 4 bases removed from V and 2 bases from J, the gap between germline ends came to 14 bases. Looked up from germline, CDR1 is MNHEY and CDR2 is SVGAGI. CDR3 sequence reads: CASSLIDGGNYGYTF. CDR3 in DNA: TGTGCCAGCAGTTTGATTGACGGGGGGAACTATGGCTACACCTTC.

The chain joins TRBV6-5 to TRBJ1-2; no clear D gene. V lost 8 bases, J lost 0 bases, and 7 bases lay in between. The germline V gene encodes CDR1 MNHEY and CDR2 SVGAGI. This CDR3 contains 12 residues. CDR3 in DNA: TGTGCCAGCGGACTAACTAACTATGGCTACACCTTC. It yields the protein CASGLTNYGYTF.

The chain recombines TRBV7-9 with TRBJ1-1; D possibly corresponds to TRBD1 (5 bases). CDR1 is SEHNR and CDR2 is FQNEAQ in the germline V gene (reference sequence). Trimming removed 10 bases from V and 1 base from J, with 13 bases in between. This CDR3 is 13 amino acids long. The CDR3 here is CATSWGENTEAFF. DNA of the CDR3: TGTGCCACAAGCTGGGGGGAGAACACTGAAGCTTTCTTT. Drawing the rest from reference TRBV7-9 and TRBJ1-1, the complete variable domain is DTGVSQNPRHKITKRGQNVTFRCDPISEHNRLYWYRQTLGQGPEFLTYFQNEAQLEKSRLLSDRFSAERPKGSFSTLEIQRTEQGDSAMYLCATSWGENTEAFFGQGTRLTVV.

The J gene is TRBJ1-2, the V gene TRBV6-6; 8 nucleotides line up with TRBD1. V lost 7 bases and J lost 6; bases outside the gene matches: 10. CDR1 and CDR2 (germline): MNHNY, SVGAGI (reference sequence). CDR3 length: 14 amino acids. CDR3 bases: TGTGCCAGCACCCAGACAGGGGCTTCTAATGGCTACACCTTC. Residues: CASTQTGASNGYTF.

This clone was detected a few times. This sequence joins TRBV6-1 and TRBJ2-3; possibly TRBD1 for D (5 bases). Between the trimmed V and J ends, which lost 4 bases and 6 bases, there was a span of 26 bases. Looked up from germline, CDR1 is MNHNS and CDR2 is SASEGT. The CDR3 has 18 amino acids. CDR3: CASSGNERKVRAFDTQYF. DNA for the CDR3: TGTGCCAGCAGTGGAAACGAGAGGAAGGTCAGGGCTTTCGATACGCAGTATTTT.

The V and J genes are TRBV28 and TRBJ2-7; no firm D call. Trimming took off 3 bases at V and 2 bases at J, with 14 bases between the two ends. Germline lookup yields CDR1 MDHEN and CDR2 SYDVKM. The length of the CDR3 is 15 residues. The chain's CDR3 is CASSLLRISAYEQYF. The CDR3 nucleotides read TGTGCCAGCAGTTTGTTACGTATCAGTGCCTACGAGCAGTACTTC.

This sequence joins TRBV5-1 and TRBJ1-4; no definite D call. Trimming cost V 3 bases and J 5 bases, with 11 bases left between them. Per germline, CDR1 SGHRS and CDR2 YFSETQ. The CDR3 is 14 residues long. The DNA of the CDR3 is TGCGCCAGCAGCTATACAGACGTGAATGAAAAACTGTTTTTT. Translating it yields CASSYTDVNEKLFF.

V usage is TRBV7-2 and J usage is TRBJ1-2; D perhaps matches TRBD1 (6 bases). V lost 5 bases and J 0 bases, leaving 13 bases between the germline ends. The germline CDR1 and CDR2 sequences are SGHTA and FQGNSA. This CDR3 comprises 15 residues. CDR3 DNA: TGTGCCAGCAGCGAGGGAGGGGGAGCTAACTATGGCTACACCTTC. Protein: CASSEGGGANYGYTF.

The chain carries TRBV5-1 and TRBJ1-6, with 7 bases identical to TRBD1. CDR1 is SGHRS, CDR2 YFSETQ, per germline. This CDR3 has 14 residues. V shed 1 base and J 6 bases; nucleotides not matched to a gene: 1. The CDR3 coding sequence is TGCGCCAGCAGCTTGACAGGGGTTAATTCACCCCTCCACTTT. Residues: CASSLTGVNSPLHF.

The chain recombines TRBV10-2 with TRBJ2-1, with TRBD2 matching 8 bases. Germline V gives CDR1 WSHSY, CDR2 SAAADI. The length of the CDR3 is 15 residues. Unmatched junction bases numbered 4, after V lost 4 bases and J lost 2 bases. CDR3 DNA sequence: TGCGCCAGCAGTGGGGGCGGGGGGCCCTACAATGAGCAGTTCTTC. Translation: CASSGGGGPYNEQFF.

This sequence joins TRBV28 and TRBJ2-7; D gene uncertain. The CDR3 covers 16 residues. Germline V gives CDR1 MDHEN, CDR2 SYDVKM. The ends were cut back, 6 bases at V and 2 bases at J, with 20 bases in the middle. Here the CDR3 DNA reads TGTGCCAGCAGCTCCCCGCCTCCTTATCCAGCCTACGAGCAGTACTTC. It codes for CASSSPPPYPAYEQYF.

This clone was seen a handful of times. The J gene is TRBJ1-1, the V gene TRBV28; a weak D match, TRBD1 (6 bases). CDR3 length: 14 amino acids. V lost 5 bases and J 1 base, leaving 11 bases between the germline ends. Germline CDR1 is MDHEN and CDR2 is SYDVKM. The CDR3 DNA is TGTGCCAGCAGTCCGGACAGCACGAACACTGAAGCTTTCTTT. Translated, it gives CASSPDSTNTEAFF. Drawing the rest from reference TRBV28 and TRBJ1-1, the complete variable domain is DVKVTQSSRYLVKRTGEKVFLECVQDMDHENMFWYRQDPGLGLRLIYFSYDVKMKEKGDIPEGYSVSREKKERFSLILESASTNQTSMYLCASSPDSTNTEAFFGQGTRLTVV.